This TCR beta chain comes out of a study of radiotherapy plus CTLA-4 blockade in lung cancer. Sequencing was performed with immunoSEQ multiplex PCR; in TCRdb, only in-frame clones are kept and a portion is missing. This table holds about 60,000 clones, 65% to 80% found once. Germline CDR1 reads MNHNS; CDR2 reads SASEGT. This CDR3 has 12 residues. V shed 10 bases and J 0 bases; nucleotides not matched to a gene: 3. This specimen consisted of peripheral blood, obtained from a patient treated with radiotherapy plus ipilimumab. The sequence was collected from a human donor with non-small cell lung cancer whose response to radiotherapy plus ipilimumab could not be evaluated. The chain is built from TRBV6-1 and TRBJ2-7, with 7 bases identical to TRBD1. The CDR3 DNA is TGTGCCACCCGACAGGGCTCCTACGAGCAGTACTTC. Translating it yields CATRQGSYEQYF.